A single sample gave rise to the 31 T cell receptor beta chains below, sequenced in a study of T cells after yellow fever vaccination. TCRdb called the 5' RACE reads again in MiXCR, with one record for every CDR3 protein. The data hold roughly 250,000 distinct CDR3 sequences, with 13% observed a single time. The sample in question was CD4+ T cells sorted from PBMCs, obtained 45 days after the yellow fever booster vaccination. All receptors come from a man between 25 and 39 years old who received the YFV17D yellow fever vaccine.

This rearrangement joins TRBV7-2 to TRBJ2-3, with 11 bases lining up with TRBD2. J gave up 5 bases and V 7 bases, and 5 bases lay outside the gene matches. CDR1 and CDR2 (germline): SGHTA, FQGNSA. The CDR3 covers 14 residues. The CDR3: CASKLAGAKDTQYF. The CDR3 region has the DNA TGTGCCAGCAAACTAGCGGGAGCGAAAGATACGCAGTATTTT.

The genes are TRBV6-2 or TRBV6-3 and TRBJ2-7, with unresolved D. Looked up from germline, CDR1 is MNHEY and CDR2 is SVGEGT. The CDR3 covers 12 residues. The V gene lost 5 bases and the J gene lost 5 bases, with 10 bases spanning the gap. CDR3 sequence reads: CASSTSVHEQYF. The CDR3 DNA sequence: TGTGCCAGCAGTACCAGCGTCCACGAGCAGTACTTC.

This clonotype was seen repeatedly, ten times or more. This chain uses TRBV11-2 with TRBJ2-1, with 7 bases lining up with TRBD2. J was trimmed by 9 bases and V by 7 bases; bases with no gene match: 15. Germline V lookup: CDR1 SGHAT, CDR2 FQNNGV. The CDR3 extends over 15 amino acids. The CDR3 spells CASTAAWTGRLEQFF. The CDR3 DNA reads as TGTGCCAGCACCGCTGCTTGGACCGGGAGGCTTGAGCAGTTCTTC.

V and J are TRBV3-1 and TRBJ1-1, with TRBD1 identical over 7 bases. The CDR3 runs to 12 residues. The V segment lost 7 bases and the J segment 5 bases; nucleotides outside the gene matches: 4. CDR1 LGHDT and CDR2 YNNKEL come from the germline V gene (reference sequence). Here the CDR3 DNA reads TGTGCCAGCACCTTCAGGGGGACTGAAGCTTTCTTT. Its translation: CASTFRGTEAFF.

The chain joins TRBV4-3 to TRBJ2-7, with D perhaps assigned TRBD1 or TRBD2 (5 bases each). Looked up from germline, CDR1 is LGHNA and CDR2 is YSLEER. The CDR3 runs to 15 residues. Trimming pared 4 bases from V and 2 bases from J, leaving 15 bases between. The CDR3 protein is CASSPALGEAYEQYF. The CDR3 nucleotides read TGCGCCAGCAGCCCCGCGCTGGGGGAAGCCTACGAGCAGTACTTC.

The table lists this clonotype with a few counts. The V gene is TRBV5-1, the J gene TRBJ1-1, with 9 nucleotides matching TRBD1. This CDR3 is 13 amino acids long. Germline V CDR1 and CDR2: SGHRS, YFSETQ. With V trimmed by 4 bases and J by 11 bases, 9 bases remained unmatched. The CDR3 DNA sequence: TGCGCCAGCAGCACGGGACAGGGCGTGACGGCTTTCTTT. Amino acid sequence: CASSTGQGVTAFF.

This clonotype was seen more than once but under ten times. J is TRBJ2-3 and V is TRBV5-1; D might be TRBD1 or TRBD2, each matching 5 bases. Between the trimmed V and J ends, which lost 4 bases and 8 bases, there was a span of 14 bases. Germline assignment: CDR1 SGHRS and CDR2 YFSETQ. This CDR3 contains 13 residues. This chain's CDR3 is CASSSLGEGTQYF. In DNA form, the CDR3 reads TGCGCCAGCAGCAGCCTGGGGGAAGGTACGCAGTATTTT. Complete variable domain (other parts from reference TRBV5-1 and TRBJ2-3): KAGVTQTPRYLIKTRGQQVTLSCSPISGHRSVSWYQQTPGQGLQFLFEYFSETQRNKGNFPGRFSGRQFSNSRSEMNVSTLELGDSALYLCASSSLGEGTQYFGPGTRLTVL.

This clonotype has more than one count but fewer than ten. The V and J genes are TRBV5-1 and TRBJ2-1; TRBD1 matches 11 bases. J lost 6 bases, V lost 4 bases, and 6 bases had no gene match. The length of the CDR3 is 15 residues. Germline CDR1 is SGHRS and CDR2 is YFSETQ. The CDR3 is CASSPGGTGGNEQFF. For the CDR3, the DNA is TGCGCCAGCAGCCCTGGCGGGACAGGGGGCAATGAGCAGTTCTTC.

There are a few counts of this clonotype. This may be a read error, as it is one base from a much larger clone. The chain uses TRBV20-1 and TRBJ2-3, with D unclear. The CDR3 has 10 residues. Germline CDR1 and CDR2: DFQATT and SNEGSKA (reference sequence). V shed 7 bases and J shed 0 bases, with 2 bases lying between them. The chain's CDR3 is CSVSTDTQYF. As DNA, the CDR3 is TGCAGTGTTAGCACAGATACGCAGTATTTT.

The V call is TRBV19, the J call TRBJ2-5; tentative D call: TRBD1 (5 bases). The CDR3 totals 13 residues. V lost 4 bases and J lost 3, with 9 bases in between. Germline loops: CDR1 LNHDA, CDR2 SQIVND (reference sequence). This chain's CDR3 is CASSTGFEETQYF. Written as DNA, the CDR3 is TGTGCCAGTAGTACAGGGTTTGAAGAGACCCAGTACTTC.

This clonotype appeared a few times. The rearrangement joins TRBV13 to TRBJ2-7; the D is unclear. CDR3 length: 12 amino acids. V dropped 3 bases and J dropped 6 bases, with 9 bases sitting between them. The germline gives CDR1 PRHDT, CDR2 FYEKMQ (reference sequence). As DNA, the CDR3 is TGTGCCAGCAGCTTGACGGCCGGCGAGCAGTACTTC. Residues: CASSLTAGEQYF.

This clonotype was detected ten times or more. The chain employs TRBV7-3 and TRBJ2-1; 7 nucleotides align to TRBD1. V lost 4 bases to trimming and J lost 5 bases; unmatched junction nucleotides: 8. The length of the CDR3 is 15 residues. Germline CDR1 is SGHTA and CDR2 is FQGTGA. As DNA, the CDR3 is TGTGCCAGCAGCTCCCGGGACAGAGGCGACAATGAGCAGTTCTTC. Its translation: CASSSRDRGDNEQFF.

This clonotype was seen more than once but under ten times. V is TRBV20-1 and J is TRBJ2-5; 11 bases map to TRBD1. This CDR3 spans 16 amino acids. Losses at the gene ends were 6 bases for V and 1 base for J; bases not matched to a gene: 10. The germline V gene encodes CDR1 DFQATT and CDR2 SNEGSKA (reference sequence). The CDR3 bases are TGCAGTGCCAGGCGGACGGACAGGGGGCCCCAAGAGACCCAGTACTTC. It specifies CSARRTDRGPQETQYF.

The chain is built from TRBV2 and TRBJ2-7; TRBD1 matches at 7 bases. The CDR3 is 14 residues long. Trimming removed 7 bases from V and 1 base from J; junction bases left unmatched: 7. Germline CDR1 and CDR2: SNHLY and FYNNEI. This chain's CDR3 is CASISQGVSYEQYF. Written as DNA, the CDR3 is TGTGCCAGCATCAGTCAGGGGGTTTCCTACGAGCAGTACTTC. Using reference TRBV2 and TRBJ2-7 for the parts outside the CDR3, the full variable domain is EPEVTQTPSHQVTQMGQEVILRCVPISNHLYFYWYRQILGQKVEFLVSFYNNEISEKSEIFDDQFSVERPDGSNFTLKIRSTKLEDSAMYFCASISQGVSYEQYFGPGTRLTVT.

V gene TRBV11-2 combines with J gene TRBJ2-1; 9 bases fit TRBD2. CDR3 length: 16 amino acids. The junction had 14 bases not matched to a gene; V was cut back by 5 bases and J by 9 bases. Germline V gene data show CDR1 as SGHAT and CDR2 as FQNNGV. CDR3 nucleotides: TGTGCCAGCAGCCGCCTTGCGGGAGGGCCGGTCGGTGAGCAGTTCTTC. Amino acids: CASSRLAGGPVGEQFF.

This clonotype was picked up a small number of times. J is TRBJ2-3 and V is TRBV20-1; no definite D call. CDR3 length: 13 residues. Germline V gene lookup returns CDR1 DFQATT and CDR2 SNEGSKA (reference sequence). V dropped 3 bases and J dropped 0 bases, with 7 bases sitting between them. The CDR3 spells CSASPGSTDTQYF. Here the CDR3 DNA reads TGCAGTGCTAGCCCCGGAAGCACAGATACGCAGTATTTT.

This clonotype was seen more than once but under ten times. The chain recombines TRBV10-3 with TRBJ2-5, with 13 bases aligning to TRBD2. The V gene's germline CDR1 is ENHRY and CDR2 SYGVKD. Germline trimming cut 5 bases from V and 4 bases from J; bases unmatched to any gene: 4. This CDR3 contains 15 residues. The DNA for the CDR3 is TGTGCCATCAGTAAAGGACTAGCGGGAGCAGAGACCCAGTACTTC. Protein: CAISKGLAGAETQYF.

This chain joins TRBV20-1 and TRBJ1-5, with D maybe TRBD1 (5 bases). Per germline, CDR1 DFQATT and CDR2 SNEGSKA (reference sequence). CDR3 length: 14 amino acids. Trimming left V 6 bases short and J 3 bases short, with 15 bases between. CDR3 in amino acids: CSALTGTLNQPQHF. CDR3 nucleotides: TGCAGTGCATTGACCGGGACCCTCAATCAGCCCCAGCATTTT.

The V gene is TRBV20-1, the J gene TRBJ1-3; D is undetermined. V was pared by 5 bases and J by 0 bases, with 11 bases between. Germline V lookup: CDR1 DFQATT, CDR2 SNEGSKA (reference sequence). The CDR3 has 14 residues. As DNA, the CDR3 is TGCAGTGCTTCAGACCGATCCTCTGGAAACACCATATATTTT. Its translation is CSASDRSSGNTIYF.

This chain connects TRBV7-3 to TRBJ2-2; D ambiguous. V was pared by 1 base and J by 3 bases, with 6 bases between. CDR1 is SGHTA, CDR2 FQGTGA, per germline. The CDR3 contains 14 residues. DNA for the CDR3: TGTGCCAGCAGCTTAATCGGTCACACCGGGGAGCTGTTTTTT. This sequence encodes CASSLIGHTGELFF.

The rearrangement joins TRBV12-3 or TRBV12-4 to TRBJ2-5; weak D call: TRBD2 (5 bases). The germline V and J ends were trimmed by 2 bases and 5 bases, with 12 bases remaining between them. The CDR3 has 14 residues. CDR3 loop: CASSLLRGSETQYF. The CDR3 DNA reads as TGTGCCAGCAGTTTACTACGGGGAAGCGAGACCCAGTACTTC.

The table lists this clonotype with a few counts. This chain connects TRBV5-1 to TRBJ2-5; tentatively, D is TRBD2 (5 bases). There are 15 residues in the CDR3. V lost 0 bases to trimming and J lost 3 bases, with 12 bases between them. Germline-derived CDR1 and CDR2 are SGHRS and YFSETQ. The CDR3 DNA reads TGCGCCAGCAGCTTGGTCAGCCTAGCTAAAGAGACCCAGTACTTC. Its protein product is CASSLVSLAKETQYF.

The CDR3 loop reads CASSRGSAYEQYF. The CDR3, as DNA: TGTGCCAGCAGCCGGGGTTCAGCCTACGAGCAGTACTTC. The chain joins TRBV3-1 to TRBJ2-7; D is unclear. The CDR3 length is 13 residues. Germline V CDR1 and CDR2: LGHDT, YNNKEL (reference sequence). V lost 4 bases and J 2 bases, leaving 9 bases between the germline ends.

There are a few counts of this clonotype. The chain is built from TRBV6-5 and TRBJ2-7; TRBD1 matches 9 bases. The CDR3 consists of 15 residues. V gave up 0 bases and J gave up 3 bases; unmatched junction bases: 3. CDR1 is MNHEY, CDR2 SVGAGI, per germline. This CDR3 reads CASSYSRGQGYEQYF. DNA for the CDR3: TGTGCCAGCAGTTACTCGAGGGGACAGGGCTACGAGCAGTACTTC.

This clonotype was detected a few times. CDR3 protein: CASSLIAAGADTQYF. The CDR3 coding sequence is TGTGCCAGCAGTTTGATAGCGGCAGGCGCAGATACGCAGTATTTT. The rearrangement joins TRBV12-3 or TRBV12-4 to TRBJ2-3, with D possibly being TRBD2 (6 bases). The CDR3 totals 15 residues. Trimming pared 3 bases from V and 4 bases from J, leaving 14 bases between.

This clonotype was picked up many times. This sequence joins TRBV3-1 and TRBJ2-5, with D perhaps matching TRBD1 (5 bases). Germline values: CDR1 LGHDT, CDR2 YNNKEL (reference sequence). V was cut by 1 base and J by 1 base, with 10 bases left in between. This CDR3 contains 15 residues. This CDR3 is CASSQGGRGQETQYF. The CDR3, as DNA: TGTGCCAGCAGCCAAGGGGGAAGGGGCCAAGAGACCCAGTACTTC.

This clonotype was detected only a few times. The chain carries TRBV12-3 or TRBV12-4 and TRBJ2-2; TRBD1 agrees at 7 bases. After removal of 6 bases from V and 4 bases from J, the junction contained 8 bases not matched to a gene. The CDR3 runs to 15 residues. CDR3 DNA sequence: TGTGCCAGCAGAGCCGGGACAGTAGGCACCGGGGAGCTGTTTTTT. Translating gives CASRAGTVGTGELFF.

The chain couples TRBV29-1 to TRBJ2-1, with TRBD2 as a possible D gene (6 bases). The CDR3 has 12 amino acids. The germline V and J ends were trimmed by 4 bases and 4 bases, with 8 bases remaining between them. Germline V gene sequence: CDR1 SQVTM, CDR2 ANQGSEA. The DNA for the CDR3 is TGCAGCGTTGGGACTACATACAATGAGCAGTTCTTC. The encoded protein is CSVGTTYNEQFF.

V is TRBV6-1 and J is TRBJ2-5; 9 bases are a match to TRBD1. Unmatched junction bases numbered 8, after V lost 4 bases and J lost 5 bases. CDR3 size: 15 residues. Germline-derived CDR1 and CDR2 are MNHNS and SASEGT. The chain's CDR3 is CASSGGQGVGETQYF. For the CDR3, the DNA is TGTGCCAGCAGTGGGGGACAGGGAGTCGGGGAGACCCAGTACTTC.

This clonotype turned up a few times. This chain connects TRBV10-3 to TRBJ2-4; 7 nucleotides line up with TRBD1. CDR3 length: 17 amino acids. V dropped 0 bases and J dropped 0; count of bases not matched to a gene: 5. Germline CDR1 reads ENHRY; CDR2 reads SYGVKD. CDR3 nucleotides: TGTGCCATCAGTGAGTCAGGGGGCGATCCAGCCAAAAACATTCAGTACTTC. This sequence encodes CAISESGGDPAKNIQYF.

The gene calls are TRBV6-2 or TRBV6-3 and TRBJ1-1; 9 bases are a match to TRBD1. The V gene end was trimmed by 5 bases and the J gene end by 4 bases; junction bases not matched to a gene: 5. CDR3 length: 14 amino acids. Germline V gene sequence: CDR1 MNHEY, CDR2 SVGEGT. The CDR3 sequence is CASSLQGASTEAFF. In DNA, the CDR3 is TGTGCCAGCAGTCTACAGGGGGCGAGCACTGAAGCTTTCTTT.